This is a list of T cell receptor beta chains from one sample in a study of blood T cell repertoires in COVID-19. Clones were read by immunoSEQ multiplex PCR, and TCRdb kept only the in-frame ones, dropping some. The data show approximately 210,000 clones, 94% seen once. Sequencing was carried out using peripheral blood. Receptor source: a man younger than 45 with COVID-19, enrolled during active disease. The CDR3 runs from the conserved cysteine through the conserved F or W. Fields, in order: clone size, D gene, J gene, V gene, CDR3 protein, CDR3 DNA. A D gene is named only where the DNA matches it firmly. Expanded clones get a size class; other rows say once, few or many, or leave the size out.

clone_size: -
d_call: TRBD1
j_call: TRBJ1-2
v_call: TRBV29-1
cdr3_aa: CSVMGQGADGYTF
cdr3_nt: TGCAGCGTCATGGGACAGGGGGCTGATGGCTACACCTTC

clone_size: -
d_call: TRBD1
j_call: TRBJ2-7
v_call: TRBV18
cdr3_aa: CASQDRDSYEQYF
cdr3_nt: TGTGCCAGCCAGGACAGGGACTCCTACGAGCAGTACTTC

clone_size: -
d_call: TRBD1
j_call: TRBJ1-2
v_call: TRBV6-5
cdr3_aa: CASGTGKNYGYTF
cdr3_nt: TGTGCCAGCGGGACAGGGAAGAACTATGGCTACACCTTC

clone_size: -
d_call: TRBD1
j_call: TRBJ1-1
v_call: TRBV3-1/TRBV3-2
cdr3_aa: CASSHKTGLGTEAFF
cdr3_nt: TGTGCCAGCAGCCATAAGACAGGGTTGGGGACTGAAGCTTTCTTT

clone_size: -
d_call: TRBD1
j_call: TRBJ1-4
v_call: TRBV3-1/TRBV3-2
cdr3_aa: CASSQLTGGEGEKLFF
cdr3_nt: TGTGCCAGCAGCCAACTGACAGGGGGCGAAGGAGAAAAACTGTTTTTT

clone_size: -
d_call: TRBD1
j_call: TRBJ1-1
v_call: TRBV10-3
cdr3_aa: CAIRLPGQTNTEAFF
cdr3_nt: TGTGCCATCAGGCTACCGGGACAGACGAACACTGAAGCTTTCTTT

clone_size: -
d_call: -
j_call: TRBJ2-1
v_call: TRBV10-3
cdr3_aa: CAISRRGGENNEQFF
cdr3_nt: TGTGCCATCAGCCGGCGGGGCGGGGAAAACAATGAGCAGTTCTTC

clone_size: -
d_call: TRBD1
j_call: TRBJ2-7
v_call: TRBV5-1
cdr3_aa: CASSTQGAPPDEQYF
cdr3_nt: TGCGCCAGCAGCACACAGGGGGCTCCCCCTGACGAGCAGTACTTC

clone_size: -
d_call: -
j_call: TRBJ1-4
v_call: TRBV19
cdr3_aa: CASRRLVATNEKLFF
cdr3_nt: TGTGCCAGTAGACGGTTAGTTGCAACTAATGAAAAACTGTTTTTT

clone_size: once
d_call: TRBD1
j_call: TRBJ1-1
v_call: TRBV2
cdr3_aa: CASSVDREAFF
cdr3_nt: TGTGCCAGCAGTGTCGACAGGGAGGCTTTCTTT